One and the same sample provided the 9 T cell receptor beta chains below, sequenced in a study of blood T cell repertoires in COVID-19. Assay: immunoSEQ multiplex PCR; the TCRdb copy retains only in-frame clones and omits some. Altogether a few hundred thousand clones are present, approximately 86% being singletons, with the ten largest covering around 2.9%. The sequenced material came from peripheral blood. The receptors derive from a woman under 30 with acute or convalescent COVID-19.

V and J are TRBV4-3 and TRBJ2-4; 7 bases are shared with TRBD2. CDR1 LGHNA and CDR2 YSLEER come from the germline V gene. V lost 0 bases and J lost 4; bases outside the gene matches: 3. The CDR3 is 15 residues long. This CDR3 reads CASSQEPGLKNIQYF. The CDR3 nucleotides read TGCGCCAGCAGCCAAGAGCCGGGACTAAAAAACATTCAGTACTTC.

V is TRBV7-2 and J is TRBJ2-1, with D unresolved. V shed 5 bases and J shed 12 bases, with 11 bases lying between them. Germline lookup yields CDR1 SGHTA and CDR2 FQGNSA. The length of the CDR3 is 11 residues. CDR3 coding DNA: TGTGCCAGCAGCCTGTCTACCTCGCAGTTCTTC. Amino acid sequence: CASSLSTSQFF. Combining the CDR3 with reference TRBV7-2 and TRBJ2-1 gives the whole variable domain GAGVSQSPSNKVTEKGKDVELRCDPISGHTALYWYRQSLGQGLEFLIYFQGNSAPDKSGLPSDRFSAERTGGSVSTLTIQRTQQEDSAVYLCASSLSTSQFFGPGTRLTVL.

The chain is built from TRBV5-6 and TRBJ2-7, with D maybe TRBD2 (6 bases). The CDR3 covers 14 residues. V was clipped by 4 bases and J by 4 bases, with 15 bases between them. The germline V gene has CDR1 SGHDT and CDR2 YYEEEE. The CDR3: CASSDGTDLYEQYF. DNA for the CDR3: TGTGCCAGCAGCGACGGGACTGACTTATACGAGCAGTACTTC.

The chain uses TRBV6-6 and TRBJ1-1, with TRBD1 matching 11 bases. The trim removed 5 bases at V and 4 bases at J, leaving 15 bases unmatched. This CDR3 is 18 amino acids long. Germline V gene data show CDR1 as MNHNY and CDR2 as SVGAGI (reference sequence). The DNA of the CDR3 is TGTGCCAGCAGTCGACGGGACAGGGGGATCTCTGGGGTCACTGAAGCTTTCTTT. Translated: CASSRRDRGISGVTEAFF.

This chain joins TRBV28 and TRBJ2-1; D call uncertain. With 3 bases removed from V and 8 bases from J, the gap between germline ends came to 5 bases. This CDR3 region has 11 residues. CDR1 and CDR2 from the germline V gene are MDHEN and SYDVKM. CDR3 sequence (DNA): TGTGCCAGCAGTTTGAGGTATGAGCAGTTCTTC. Its protein is CASSLRYEQFF.

Points on this clone: This same CDR3 is encoded by further DNA sequences in the sample. The rearrangement joins TRBV5-4 to TRBJ2-7; 9 positions match TRBD1. This CDR3 has 14 residues. Unmatched junction bases numbered 1, after V lost 0 bases and J lost 3 bases. Germline V gene lookup returns CDR1 SGHNT and CDR2 YYREEE (reference sequence). The CDR3 bases are TGTGCCAGCAGCTTGGGGGGACAGGGCTACGAGCAGTACTTC. Residues: CASSLGGQGYEQYF. Complete variable domain (other parts from reference TRBV5-4 and TRBJ2-7): ETGVTQSPTHLIKTRGQQVTLRCSSQSGHNTVSWYQQALGQGPQFIFQYYREEENGRGNFPPRFSGLQFPNYSSELNVNALELDDSALYLCASSLGGQGYEQYFGPGTRLTVT.

This clone was observed a handful of times. The chain recombines TRBV7-2 with TRBJ2-5; TRBD2 is a possible D gene (6 bases). Per germline, CDR1 SGHTA and CDR2 FQGNSA. Between the trimmed V and J ends, which lost 3 bases and 4 bases, there was a span of 9 bases. The CDR3 is 13 residues long. DNA of the CDR3: TGTGCCAGCAGCTTTACTAGCCTAGAGACCCAGTACTTC. The encoded protein is CASSFTSLETQYF.

CDR3 coding DNA: TGTGCCAGCAGTTCTGGGGGGAGAACTAACTATGGCTACACCTTC. It is translated as CASSSGGRTNYGYTF. The chain carries TRBV27 and TRBJ1-2, with a tentative D call TRBD1 (5 bases). Trimming took 4 bases from V and 0 from J, leaving 12 bases between them. CDR1 is MNHEY and CDR2 is SMNVEV in the germline V gene (reference sequence). CDR3 length: 15 residues.

The chain is built from TRBV27 and TRBJ1-2; D unresolved. This CDR3 comprises 15 residues. V was shortened by 1 base and J by 4 bases, with 13 bases between the two germline ends. Germline loops: CDR1 MNHEY, CDR2 SMNVEV (reference sequence). CDR3 DNA sequence: TGTGCCAGCAGTTTATTGGCCCACCTCCCCTATGGCTACACCTTC. It yields the protein CASSLLAHLPYGYTF.